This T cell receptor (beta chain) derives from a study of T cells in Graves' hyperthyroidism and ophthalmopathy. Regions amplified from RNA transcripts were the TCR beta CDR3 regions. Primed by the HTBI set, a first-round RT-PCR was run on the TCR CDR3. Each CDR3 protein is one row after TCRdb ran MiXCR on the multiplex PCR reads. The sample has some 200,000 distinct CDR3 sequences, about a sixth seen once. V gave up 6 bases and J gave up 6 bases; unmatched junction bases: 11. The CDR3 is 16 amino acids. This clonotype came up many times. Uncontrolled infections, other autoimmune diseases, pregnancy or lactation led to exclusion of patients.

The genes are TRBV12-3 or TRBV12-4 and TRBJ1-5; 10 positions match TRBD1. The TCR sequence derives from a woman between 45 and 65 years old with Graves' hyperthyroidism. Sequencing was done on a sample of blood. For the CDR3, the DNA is TGTGCCAGCAGCCCCGCCGGGACAGGGGTGAGTCAGCCCCAGCATTTT. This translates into CASSPAGTGVSQPQHF.